Detailed here is one T cell receptor (beta chain). In the authors' methods: Reference gene primer amplification gave nucleated cell count estimates. The table came from immunoSEQ multiplex PCR; TCRdb's copy has only in-frame clones and leaves some out. V and J calls and clone size follow that table, whereas D and trimming were derived from the DNA. Among about 240,000 clones, 80% to 90% were seen once, and the ten largest hold 6.2%. Germline loops: CDR1 MNHEY, CDR2 SMNVEV (reference sequence). The V gene end was trimmed by 5 bases and the J gene end by 6 bases; junction bases not matched to a gene: 9. The CDR3 has 18 amino acids. This specimen comes from a study of blood T cell repertoires in COVID-19. About the study: Sites across the United States, Italy and Spain contributed samples from acute and convalescent COVID-19. PBMCs, B-cell-depleted T cells, or T cells provided the cDNA or gDNA that made up the material.

The rearrangement uses TRBV27 and TRBJ2-2, with 16 bases aligning to TRBD2. The material sequenced was peripheral blood. The clonotype originates from a man aged 55 to 70 with acute or convalescent COVID-19. The chain's CDR3 is CASSHTGTSGRVAGELFF. As DNA, the CDR3 is TGTGCCAGCAGTCATACCGGGACTAGCGGGAGGGTGGCCGGGGAGCTGTTTTTT.